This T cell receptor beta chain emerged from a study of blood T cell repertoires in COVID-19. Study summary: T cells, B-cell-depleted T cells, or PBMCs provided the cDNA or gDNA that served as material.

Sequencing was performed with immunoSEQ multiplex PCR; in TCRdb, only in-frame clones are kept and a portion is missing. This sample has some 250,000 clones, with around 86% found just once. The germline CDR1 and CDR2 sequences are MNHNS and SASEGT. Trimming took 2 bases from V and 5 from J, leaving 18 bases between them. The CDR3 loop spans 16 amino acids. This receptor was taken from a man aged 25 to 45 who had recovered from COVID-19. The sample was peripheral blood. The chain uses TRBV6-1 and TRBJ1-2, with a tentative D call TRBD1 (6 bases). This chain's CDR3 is CASSEFWAGRGYGYTF. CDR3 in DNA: TGTGCCAGCAGTGAATTCTGGGCAGGAAGGGGGTATGGCTACACCTTC.